This T cell receptor (beta chain) was sequenced for a study of T cell repertoires in cytomegalovirus infection. Overall study context: Indicated by public TCR beta signatures were CMV infection and matching HLA type. Whole-study findings and limits: Carriers of CMV plus the relevant HLA were identified by cumulative public TCR beta family frequency.

TCRdb reprocessed the reads via MiXCR and lists one record per CDR3 protein. Counted here are approximately 270,000 distinct CDR3 sequences, 20% to 25% occurring once; the ten biggest clones make up roughly 19%. This clonotype has ten or more counts. The antigen remains unidentified. There are 14 residues in the CDR3. J was trimmed by 7 bases and V by 4 bases; bases with no gene match: 6. Germline values: CDR1 SEHNR, CDR2 FQNEAQ (reference sequence). The J gene is TRBJ1-4, the V gene TRBV7-9, with 7 bases that match TRBD1. This specimen consisted of cultured PBMCs, obtained from culture after CMV antigen stimulation. This sequence was found in a human donor in good health (CMV status not recorded). Some clones in this sample may be carry-over from other donors' samples. CDR3 amino acids: CASSSTGSVEKLFF. CDR3 bases: TGTGCCAGCAGCTCGACAGGGAGTGTTGAAAAACTGTTTTTT.